The rows below give T cell receptor beta chains drawn from one sample of a study of graft-versus-host responses after intestinal transplantation. Libraries were prepared by immunoSEQ multiplex PCR; TCRdb keeps only in-frame clonotypes and omits some of them. The table records 75,000 to 95,000 clones, about 92% of them present only once. These receptors' antigens are unknown. Sequenced here: unstimulated CD8+ T cells sorted from spleen or lymph node cells, sampled before intestinal transplant. The origin of the receptors is a human donor who received an intestinal transplant. Both conserved end residues are part of each CDR3.

J gene,V gene,CDR3 protein
TRBJ2-3,TRBV5-6,CASSLVQGASGTDTQYF
TRBJ1-2,TRBV7-2,CASSLGFFGYGYTF
TRBJ1-1,TRBV10-1,CASSESGGSAKSEAFF
TRBJ2-1,TRBV7-9,CASSLAGQGARYNEQFF
TRBJ2-3,TRBV25-1,CASSEYILASGDTQYF
TRBJ2-3,TRBV7-9,CASRLELSEEGGTDTQYF
TRBJ2-2,TRBV11-2,CASSLTAPGGELFF
TRBJ1-2,TRBV27,CASRGDRGLNYGYTF
TRBJ2-7,TRBV5-4,CASSCWRLYEQYF
TRBJ2-7,TRBV6-5,CASRRTDSYEQYF
TRBJ2-1,TRBV29-1,CSVEPGQGGNEQFF
TRBJ2-2,TRBV4-3,CASSQGWGDGELFF
TRBJ1-2,TRBV7-9,CASSLVDREDGGYTF
TRBJ2-7,TRBV5-6,CASSQTGFFYEQYF
TRBJ1-1,TRBV2,CASTDRLNTEAFF
TRBJ2-1,TRBV9,CASSPGLAGNEQFF
TRBJ2-7,TRBV4-3,CASSPYGGGEQYF
TRBJ2-6,TRBV30,CAWSSGSGANVLTF
TRBJ1-3,TRBV6-1,CASSGSFVGNTIYF
TRBJ2-1,TRBV2,CASLTSGGGPPGQFF
TRBJ2-3,TRBV27,CASSYGVGPDTQYF
TRBJ1-1,TRBV29-1,CSVDRYTEAFF